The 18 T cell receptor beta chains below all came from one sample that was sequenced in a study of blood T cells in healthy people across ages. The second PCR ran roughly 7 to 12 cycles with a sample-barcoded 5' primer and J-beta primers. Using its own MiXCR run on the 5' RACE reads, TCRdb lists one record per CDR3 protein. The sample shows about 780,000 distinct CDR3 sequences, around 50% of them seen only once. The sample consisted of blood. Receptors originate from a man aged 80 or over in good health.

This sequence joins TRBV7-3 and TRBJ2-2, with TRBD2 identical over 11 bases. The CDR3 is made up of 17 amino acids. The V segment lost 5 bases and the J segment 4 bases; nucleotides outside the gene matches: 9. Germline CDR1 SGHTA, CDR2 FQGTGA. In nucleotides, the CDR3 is TGTGCCAGCAGCAGATCTACCGGGACTAGCGGCACCGGGGAGCTGTTTTTT. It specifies CASSRSTGTSGTGELFF.

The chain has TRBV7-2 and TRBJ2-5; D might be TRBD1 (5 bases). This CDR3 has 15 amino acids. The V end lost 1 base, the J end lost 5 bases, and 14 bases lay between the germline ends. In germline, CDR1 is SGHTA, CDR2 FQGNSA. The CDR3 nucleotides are TGTGCCAGCAGCTTAGGTGCAGGGTCGAGGGAGACCCAGTACTTC. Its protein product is CASSLGAGSRETQYF. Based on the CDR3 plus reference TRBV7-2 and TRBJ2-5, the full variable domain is GAGVSQSPSNKVTEKGKDVELRCDPISGHTALYWYRQSLGQGLEFLIYFQGNSAPDKSGLPSDRFSAERTGGSVSTLTIQRTQQEDSAVYLCASSLGAGSRETQYFGPGTRLLVL.

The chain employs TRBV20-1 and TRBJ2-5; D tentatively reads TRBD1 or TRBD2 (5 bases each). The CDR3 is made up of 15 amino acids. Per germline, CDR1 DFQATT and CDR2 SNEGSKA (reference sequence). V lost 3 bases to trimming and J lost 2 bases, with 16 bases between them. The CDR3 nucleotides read TGCAGTGCTAGTAAACCCCGGGGCGAACAAGAGACCCAGTACTTC. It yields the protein CSASKPRGEQETQYF.

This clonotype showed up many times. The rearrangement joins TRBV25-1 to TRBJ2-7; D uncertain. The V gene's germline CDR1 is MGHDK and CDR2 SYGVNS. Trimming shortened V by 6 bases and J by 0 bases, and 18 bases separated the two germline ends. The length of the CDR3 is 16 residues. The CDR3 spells CASSQNGDASSYEQYF. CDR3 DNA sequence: TGTGCCAGCAGCCAGAATGGCGATGCGAGCTCCTACGAGCAGTACTTC.

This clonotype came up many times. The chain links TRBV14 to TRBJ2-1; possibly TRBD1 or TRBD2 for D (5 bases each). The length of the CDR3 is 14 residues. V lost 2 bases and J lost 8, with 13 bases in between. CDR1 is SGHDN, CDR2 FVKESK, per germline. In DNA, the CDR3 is TGTGCCAGCAGCCAATCGGGACGGTGGTATGAGCAGTTCTTC. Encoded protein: CASSQSGRWYEQFF.

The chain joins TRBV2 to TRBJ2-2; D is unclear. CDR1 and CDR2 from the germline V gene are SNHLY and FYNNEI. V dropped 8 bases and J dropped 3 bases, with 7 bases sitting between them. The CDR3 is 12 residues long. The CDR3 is CASGVYTGELFF. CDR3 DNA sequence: TGTGCCAGCGGGGTCTACACCGGGGAGCTGTTTTTT.

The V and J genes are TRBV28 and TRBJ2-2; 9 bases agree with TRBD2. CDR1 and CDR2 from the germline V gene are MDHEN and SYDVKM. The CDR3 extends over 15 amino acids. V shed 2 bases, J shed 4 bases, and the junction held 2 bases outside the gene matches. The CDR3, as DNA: TGTGCCAGCAGTTTAGGGACTAGCCTCACCGGGGAGCTGTTTTTT. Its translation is CASSLGTSLTGELFF.

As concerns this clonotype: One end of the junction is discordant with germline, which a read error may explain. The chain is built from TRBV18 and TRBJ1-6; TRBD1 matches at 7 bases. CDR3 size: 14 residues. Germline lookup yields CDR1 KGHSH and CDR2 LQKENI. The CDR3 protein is CASSGGTETSPLNF. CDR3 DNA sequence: TGTGCCAGCTCCGGGGGGACAGAAACTTCACCCCTCAACTTT.

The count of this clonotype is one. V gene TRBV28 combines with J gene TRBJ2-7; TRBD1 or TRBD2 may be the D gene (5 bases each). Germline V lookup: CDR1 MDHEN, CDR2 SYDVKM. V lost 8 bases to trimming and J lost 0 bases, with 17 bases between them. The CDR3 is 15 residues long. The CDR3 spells CASASSRESSYEQYF. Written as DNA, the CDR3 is TGTGCCAGCGCGTCCTCCAGGGAGAGCTCCTACGAGCAGTACTTC.

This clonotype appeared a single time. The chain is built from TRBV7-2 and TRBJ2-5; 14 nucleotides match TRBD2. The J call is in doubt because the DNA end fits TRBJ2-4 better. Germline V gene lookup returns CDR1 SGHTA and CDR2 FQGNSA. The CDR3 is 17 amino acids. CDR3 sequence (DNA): TGTGCCAGCAACCCGGGACTAGCGGGAGTGACGGGGAACATTCAGTACTTC. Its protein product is CASNPGLAGVTGNIQYF.

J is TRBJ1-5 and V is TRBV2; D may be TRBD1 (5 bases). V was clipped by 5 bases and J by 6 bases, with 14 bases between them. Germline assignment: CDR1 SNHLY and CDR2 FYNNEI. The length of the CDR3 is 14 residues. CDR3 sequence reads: CASSIPGTGQPQHF. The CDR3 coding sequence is TGTGCCAGCAGTATCCCGGGGACGGGTCAGCCCCAGCATTTT.

DNA for the CDR3: TGTGCCAGCAGTGATACACCCGACCAGGGTTTCGACGAGCAGTACTTC. Translation: CASSDTPDQGFDEQYF. This chain uses TRBV2 with TRBJ2-7; maybe TRBD1 (5 bases). Between the trimmed V and J ends, which lost 3 bases and 5 bases, there was a span of 20 bases. The CDR3 totals 16 residues. The V gene's germline CDR1 is SNHLY and CDR2 FYNNEI.

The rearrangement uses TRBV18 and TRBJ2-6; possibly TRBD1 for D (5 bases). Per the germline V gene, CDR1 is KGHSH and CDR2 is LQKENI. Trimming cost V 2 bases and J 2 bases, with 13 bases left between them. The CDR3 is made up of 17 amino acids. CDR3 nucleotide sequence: TGTGCCAGCTCACCAAAAGGGGAATCCGCTGGGGCCAACGTCCTGACTTTC. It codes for CASSPKGESAGANVLTF. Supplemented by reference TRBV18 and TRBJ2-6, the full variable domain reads NAGVMQNPRHLVRRRGQEARLRCSPMKGHSHVYWYRQLPEEGLKFMVYLQKENIIDESGMPKERFSAEFPKEGPSILRIQQVVRGDSAAYFCASSPKGESAGANVLTFGAGSRLTVL.

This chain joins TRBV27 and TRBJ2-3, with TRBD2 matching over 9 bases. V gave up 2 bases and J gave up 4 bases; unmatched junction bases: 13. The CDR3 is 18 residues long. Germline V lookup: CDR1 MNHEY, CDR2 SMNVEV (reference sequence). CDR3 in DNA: TGTGCCAGCAGTTTACACGTTTCTAGCGGGAATTACGCAGATACGCAGTATTTT. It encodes CASSLHVSSGNYADTQYF.

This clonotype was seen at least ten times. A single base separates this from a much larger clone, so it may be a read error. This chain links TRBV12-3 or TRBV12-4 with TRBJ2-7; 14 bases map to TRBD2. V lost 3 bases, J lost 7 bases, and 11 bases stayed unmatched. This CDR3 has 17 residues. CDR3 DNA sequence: TGTGCCAGCAGTTTCCCCCTGACTAGCGGGAGGGGGTATGAGCAGTACTTC. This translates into CASSFPLTSGRGYEQYF.

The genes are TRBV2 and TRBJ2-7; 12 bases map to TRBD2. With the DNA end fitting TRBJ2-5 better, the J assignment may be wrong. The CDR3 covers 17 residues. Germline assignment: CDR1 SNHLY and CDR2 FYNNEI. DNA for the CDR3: TGTGCCAGCAGTCCGGGACTAGCGGGCCTTCGCGGGGAGACCCAGTACTTC. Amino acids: CASSPGLAGLRGETQYF.

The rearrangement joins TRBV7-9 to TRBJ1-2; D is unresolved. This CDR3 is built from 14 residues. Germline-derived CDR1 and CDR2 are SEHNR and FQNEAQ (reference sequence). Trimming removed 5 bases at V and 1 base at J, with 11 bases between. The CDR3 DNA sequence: TGTGCCAGCAGCGGGAAACACGGTAACTATGGCTACACCTTC. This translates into CASSGKHGNYGYTF.

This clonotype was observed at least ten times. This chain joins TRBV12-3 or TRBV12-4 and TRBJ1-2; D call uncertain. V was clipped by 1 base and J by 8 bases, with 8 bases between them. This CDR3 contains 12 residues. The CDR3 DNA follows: TGTGCCAGCAGTTTAGGGGTAGGAGGCTACACCTTC. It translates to CASSLGVGGYTF.